This T cell receptor beta chain was documented in a study of cytotoxic CD8 clonotypes in ibrutinib-treated CLL. The trim removed 6 bases at V and 4 bases at J, leaving 8 bases unmatched. The CDR3 is made up of 15 amino acids. The germline gives CDR1 MNHNS, CDR2 SASEGT. Measured with immunoSEQ multiplex PCR; TCRdb has only the in-frame clones, and not every one. The sample records about 6,000 clones, around 74% being singletons. Cryopreserved PBMCs supplied about 2 micrograms of genomic DNA for TCR beta libraries. The chain has TRBV6-1 and TRBJ2-3; the match to TRBD2 covers 9 bases. This TCR was recovered from a human donor with chronic lymphocytic leukemia. This specimen consisted of PBMCs, obtained before ibrutinib treatment. CDR3 in amino acids: CASRISGSPSDTQYF. CDR3 sequence (DNA): TGTGCCAGCAGAATTAGCGGGAGTCCCTCAGATACGCAGTATTTT.